This entry lists 12 T cell receptor beta chains sequenced from one sample in a study of cytomegalovirus exposure and HLA in healthy donors (dated by TCRdb to between 2016 and 2019). The library came from the immunoSEQ multiplex PCR assay. TCRdb obtained this table from immuneACCESS and retained in-frame rearrangements with V and J assigned. These tables miss some clones; where compared with another copy, unresolved V genes account for less than half of the shortfall, and the remainder is unexplained. This sample holds around 71,000 clones; around 95% were observed only once. Jointly, the top ten make up about 1.5% of the sample. The sample taken for sequencing was PBMCs. These receptors all come from a man younger than 30 in good health and CMV-seropositive.

The chain couples TRBV5-1 to TRBJ1-1, with a weak D call TRBD1 (5 bases). The length of the CDR3 is 15 residues. V gave up 4 bases and J gave up 0 bases, with 13 bases separating them. Germline CDR1 reads SGHRS; CDR2 reads YFSETQ. The CDR3 DNA sequence: TGCGCCAGCAGCCCTTACAGGTTCTTGAACACTGAAGCTTTCTTT. The encoded protein is CASSPYRFLNTEAFF. Looking up the rest from reference TRBV5-1 and TRBJ1-1 gives the full variable domain: KAGVTQTPRYLIKTRGQQVTLSCSPISGHRSVSWYQQTPGQGLQFLFEYFSETQRNKGNFPGRFSGRQFSNSRSEMNVSTLELGDSALYLCASSPYRFLNTEAFFGQGTRLTVV.

V is TRBV7-9 and J is TRBJ2-2, with 8 bases matching TRBD2. J was trimmed by 9 bases and V by 5 bases; bases with no gene match: 14. Germline assignment: CDR1 SEHNR and CDR2 FQNEAQ (reference sequence). The length of the CDR3 is 16 residues. The CDR3 is CASSRSLGLAQRELFF. The DNA of the CDR3 is TGTGCCAGCAGCCGTAGCTTAGGACTAGCTCAGAGGGAGCTGTTTTTT.

V and J are TRBV4-1 and TRBJ1-2; no definite D call. V was trimmed by 2 bases and J by 6 bases, leaving 4 bases between them. Germline V lookup: CDR1 MGHRA, CDR2 YSYEKL. The CDR3 spans 11 residues. The CDR3 DNA reads as TGCGCCAGCAGCCAACGAGATGGCTACACCTTC. Its translation: CASSQRDGYTF.

The CDR3, as DNA: TGTGCCAGCAGTGAAGGGCCAGTCGGGGAGCTGTTTTTT. It yields the protein CASSEGPVGELFF. The chain is built from TRBV6-1 and TRBJ2-2; the D is unclear. The V gene lost 1 base and the J gene lost 7 bases, with 7 bases spanning the gap. The V gene's germline CDR1 is MNHNS and CDR2 SASEGT. This CDR3 contains 13 residues.

This clone was seen once. The chain joins TRBV28 to TRBJ2-7; 7 nucleotides agree with TRBD1. The CDR3 covers 15 residues. In germline, CDR1 is MDHEN, CDR2 SYDVKM. The J segment lost 5 bases and the V segment lost 6 bases, leaving 13 bases of the junction unmatched. CDR3 region: CASRENRGRAHEQYF. The CDR3 nucleotides are TGTGCCAGCAGAGAAAACAGGGGTCGGGCCCACGAGCAGTACTTC.

This chain links TRBV5-1 with TRBJ1-5, with D perhaps matching TRBD1 (5 bases). This CDR3 has 13 amino acids. Germline assignment: CDR1 SGHRS and CDR2 YFSETQ. The V end lost 4 bases, the J end lost 5 bases, and 10 bases lay between the germline ends. The CDR3 nucleotides read TGCGCCAGCAGCGCGGAGGGGTATCAGCCCCAGCATTTT. It encodes CASSAEGYQPQHF.

Only a few counts were recorded for this clone. The junction shows a germline mismatch at one end, possibly a read error. The chain employs TRBV6-1 and TRBJ1-5; TRBD1 might be the D (6 bases). The CDR3 spans 15 residues. Per germline, CDR1 MNHNS and CDR2 SASEGT. CDR3 DNA sequence: TGTGCCAGCAGGGAAGGTAGGACAGCAAATCAGCCCCAGCATTTT. Translation gives CASREGRTANQPQHF.

V usage is TRBV7-9 and J usage is TRBJ2-3; possibly TRBD1 for D (6 bases). The germline CDR1 and CDR2 sequences are SEHNR and FQNEAQ (reference sequence). The CDR3 runs to 16 residues. V was trimmed by 6 bases and J by 0 bases, leaving 16 bases between them. In DNA form, the CDR3 reads TGTGCCAGCAGACGAAACAGGGTTTCTAGCACAGATACGCAGTATTTT. As protein: CASRRNRVSSTDTQYF.

V is TRBV6-5 and J is TRBJ1-1, with D unresolved. Germline CDR1 is MNHEY and CDR2 is SVGAGI. V lost 6 bases and J lost 8, with 10 bases in between. The CDR3 covers 11 residues. The CDR3 DNA reads TGTGCCAGCAGCCATTCGGGAGAAGCTTTCTTT. This gives the protein CASSHSGEAFF.

The chain joins TRBV2 to TRBJ2-1; 9 positions agree with TRBD1. V shed 4 bases and J 3 bases; nucleotides not matched to a gene: 16. The CDR3 has 19 residues. Germline CDR1 SNHLY, CDR2 FYNNEI. Here the CDR3 reads CASSGLSSEGQGIYNEQFF. The DNA of the CDR3 is TGTGCCAGCAGTGGCCTGTCGTCCGAGGGACAGGGAATCTACAATGAGCAGTTCTTC.

The chain combines TRBV6-1 with TRBJ1-2; TRBD1 agrees at 12 bases. Germline values: CDR1 MNHNS, CDR2 SASEGT. The length of the CDR3 is 15 residues. The V gene end was trimmed by 2 bases and the J gene end by 8 bases; junction bases not matched to a gene: 6. The CDR3 is CASSELGQGARGYTF. The DNA for the CDR3 is TGTGCCAGCAGTGAACTGGGACAGGGGGCTCGCGGCTACACCTTC.

CDR3 loop: CASSLGGAEKLFF. The CDR3 DNA reads as TGTGCCAGCAGCTTAGGCGGCGCTGAAAAACTGTTTTTT. This chain uses TRBV7-8 with TRBJ1-4; D is unclear. Germline V gene data show CDR1 as SGHVS and CDR2 as FQNEAQ. This CDR3 has 13 amino acids. V shed 1 base and J shed 7 bases, with 7 bases lying between them.